This TCR beta chain was identified during a study of T cell responses to AZD1222 COVID-19 vaccine. Findings and caveats of the study: The number of AZD1222 recipients seropositive at baseline was only 5 to 7.

In the case of this clone: Its antigen is not identified.

Profiling relied on immunoSEQ multiplex PCR, and the TCRdb table lists in-frame clones only, not all of them. The data contain some 100,000 clones, about 93% of them singletons. The sample was peripheral blood, taken 28 days after the second AZD1222 dose. The TCR comes from an adult who received the AZD1222 COVID-19 vaccine.

This CDR3 reads CASSFSGVESPLHF. In nucleotides, the CDR3 is TGTGCCAGCAGTTTTTCAGGGGTGGAATCACCCCTCCACTTT. The chain has TRBV2 and TRBJ1-6; weak D call: TRBD1 (6 bases). V was cut by 5 bases and J by 10 bases, with 15 bases left in between. CDR1 is SNHLY, CDR2 FYNNEI, per germline. This CDR3 region has 14 residues.